The source of this T cell receptor (beta chain) is a study of monozygotic twins with inflammatory bowel disease. Whole-study results and caveats: Those with IBD had lower TCRbeta diversity (inverse Simpson) than their healthy co-twins did. Different T cell subtypes could not be distinguished.

Germline V gives CDR1 MRHNA, CDR2 SNTAGT. This CDR3 spans 13 amino acids. TCRdb reprocessed the 5' RACE reads, keeping one entry per CDR3 protein, no DNA. The sample has approximately 390,000 distinct CDR3 sequences. As concerns this clonotype: Its cognate antigen is unknown.

The gene calls are TRBV6-4 and TRBJ2-5; lacking DNA, the TRBD1 call made by TCRdb goes unchecked. Sequenced: blood. The clonotype originates from a human donor with ulcerative colitis or Crohn's disease, or a healthy co-twin of an affected twin (not recorded which). CDR3 loop: CASSELQGETQYF.